In this sample, the clone carrying this T cell receptor (beta chain) turned up a few times. Its antigen is undetermined. This specimen comes from a study of identical twins. Study-wide findings and caveats: The authors noted that invariant MAIT and iNKT cells could partly confound zero-insertion analyses. Twin sharing of out-of-frame TCR alpha was underestimated by models in monozygotic pairs.

The CDR3 runs 14 residues. V lost 3 bases and J 8 bases, leaving 13 bases between the germline ends. Germline V gene lookup returns CDR1 MDHEN and CDR2 SYDVKM. TCRdb re-called the 5' RACE reads with MiXCR, one entry per CDR3 protein. The data show just under 550,000 distinct CDR3 sequences, with 15% seen just once and roughly 0.44% held by the top ten. Another study also made use of these data, one on yellow fever vaccine responses in identical twins. That report adds: Twins' vaccine T cell response reportedly gave the appearance of partial convergence and partial personalization.

The V gene is TRBV28, the J gene TRBJ1-4; D not resolved. The sequencing input was CD4+ T cells sorted from blood. The clonotype comes from a woman aged 18-35 years in good health. The CDR3: CASSLPIGGEKLFF. DNA of the CDR3: TGTGCCAGCAGTTTGCCGATAGGCGGGGAAAAACTGTTTTTT. The entire variable domain, with the rest obtained from reference TRBV28 and TRBJ1-4, is as follows: DVKVTQSSRYLVKRTGEKVFLECVQDMDHENMFWYRQDPGLGLRLIYFSYDVKMKEKGDIPEGYSVSREKKERFSLILESASTNQTSMYLCASSLPIGGEKLFFGSGTQLSVL.